This is a list of T cell receptor beta chains from one sample in a study of beta chain features in type 1 diabetes. Sequencing used immunoSEQ multiplex PCR; TCRdb keeps in-frame clones, though not all of them. The sample lists 300,000 or so clones; approximately 13% were seen once. Sequencing was performed on naive CD4+ T cells from blood. These receptor sequences come from a woman younger than 35 with type 1 diabetes. CDR3s include the opening cysteine and the closing phenylalanine or tryptophan. Fields, in order: clone size, J gene, D gene, V gene, CDR3 protein, CDR3 DNA. D genes are given only for firm matches. Part of the rows lack a size; the others show once, few, many or a class for expanded clones.

>few|TRBJ1-1|-|TRBV27
CASSFRGAGIGEAFF
TGTGCCAGCAGTTTCAGGGGCGCAGGGATTGGTGAAGCTTTCTTT
>-|TRBJ2-5|TRBD2|TRBV6-5
CASSYRAGGFQETQYF
TGTGCCAGCAGTTACCGGGCGGGAGGGTTCCAAGAGACCCAGTACTTC
>few|TRBJ1-4|-|TRBV15
CATSRGTATNEKLFF
TGTGCCACCAGCAGAGGGACAGCGACTAATGAAAAACTGTTTTTT
>-|TRBJ2-7|TRBD2|TRBV19
CASSPGTSPYEQYF
TGTGCCAGTAGTCCCGGGACTAGCCCCTACGAGCAGTACTTC
>-|TRBJ1-1|TRBD1|TRBV5-1
CASSLYRDRGNTEAFF
TGCGCCAGCAGCCTATACCGGGACAGGGGGAACACTGAAGCTTTCTTT
>-|TRBJ1-1|-|TRBV5-1
CASSLGAVNTEAFF
TGCGCCAGCAGCTTGGGGGCCGTGAACACTGAAGCTTTCTTT
>few|TRBJ2-2|TRBD1|TRBV9
CASSQAGGPGSGELFF
TGTGCCAGCAGCCAAGCAGGGGGACCCGGTTCCGGGGAGCTGTTTTTT
>few|TRBJ1-1|-|TRBV7-2
CASSPRRVNTEAFF
TGTGCCAGCAGCCCGAGGAGGGTGAACACTGAAGCTTTCTTT
>-|TRBJ1-5|TRBD1|TRBV5-6
CASSSLGQDFNQPQHF
TGTGCCAGCAGCTCATTGGGACAGGACTTTAATCAGCCCCAGCATTTT
>-|TRBJ1-1|-|TRBV6-5
CASTSLNTEAFF
TGTGCCAGCACCAGTTTGAACACTGAAGCTTTCTTT
>few|TRBJ1-4|-|TRBV5-1
CASSLGGSYIEKLFF
TGCGCCAGCAGCTTGGGTGGCAGTTATATTGAAAAACTGTTTTTT
>-|TRBJ2-5|-|TRBV4-2
CASSQGEAAGGETQYF
TGTGCCAGCAGCCAAGGGGAGGCTGCGGGCGGGGAGACCCAGTACTTC
>-|TRBJ2-1|TRBD1|TRBV7-2
CASSFYHRGDEQFF
TGTGCCAGCAGCTTCTATCACAGGGGCGATGAGCAGTTCTTC
>-|TRBJ2-1|-|TRBV11-3
CASSKGGGGQRNEQFF
TGTGCCAGCAGCAAAGGAGGCGGTGGACAGAGGAATGAGCAGTTCTTC
>-|TRBJ2-5|TRBD2|TRBV2
CASSPGLASQETQYF
TGTGCCAGCAGTCCCGGACTAGCGTCACAAGAGACCCAGTACTTC
>few|TRBJ2-3|-|TRBV30
CAWSALPGDTQYF
TGTGCCTGGAGTGCCCTCCCCGGAGATACGCAGTATTTT
>-|TRBJ1-1|-|TRBV20-1
CSLELNTEAFF
TGCAGTTTGGAGTTGAACACTGAAGCTTTCTTT
>few|TRBJ1-1|-|TRBV29-1
CSVERASTEAFF
TGCAGCGTTGAACGTGCGAGCACTGAAGCTTTCTTT
>few|TRBJ2-1|-|TRBV29-1
CSVEDGGEQFF
TGCAGCGTTGAAGACGGGGGTGAGCAGTTCTTC
>few|TRBJ1-1|-|TRBV5-1
CASSGTPNTEAFF
TGCGCCAGCAGCGGGACACCGAACACTGAAGCTTTCTTT
>-|TRBJ2-1|-|TRBV18
CASSPGLYNEQFF
TGTGCCAGCTCACCGGGACTCTACAATGAGCAGTTCTTC
>many|TRBJ2-6|-|TRBV23-1
CASSPVSGANVLTF
TGCGCCAGCAGTCCTGTCTCTGGGGCCAACGTCCTGACTTTC
>-|TRBJ1-1|-|TRBV29-1
CSALSYMNTEAFF
TGCAGCGCCCTCAGTTACATGAACACTGAAGCTTTCTTT
>-|TRBJ2-2|-|TRBV7-2
CASSFDTGELFF
TGTGCCAGCAGCTTCGACACCGGGGAGCTGTTTTTT
>-|TRBJ2-5|-|TRBV5-1
CASSLALARETQYF
TGCGCCAGCAGCCTGGCTTTGGCGCGGGAGACCCAGTACTTC
>once|TRBJ1-2|-|TRBV7-2
CASSLWAHYGYTF
TGTGCCAGCAGCCTATGGGCCCACTATGGCTACACCTTC
>-|TRBJ1-2|-|TRBV7-2
CASSFVQLNYGYTF
TGTGCCAGCAGCTTCGTACAGCTTAACTATGGCTACACCTTC
>few|TRBJ2-1|-|TRBV11-2
CASSSLSYNEQFF
TGTGCCAGCAGCTCCCTTTCCTACAATGAGCAGTTCTTC
>-|TRBJ2-7|TRBD1|TRBV19
CASSPRTGASYEQYF
TGTGCCAGTAGTCCTCGGACAGGGGCCTCCTACGAGCAGTACTTC
>few|TRBJ2-7|TRBD2|TRBV5-1
CASSLTASGSYEQYF
TGCGCCAGCAGCTTGACAGCTAGCGGTTCCTACGAGCAGTACTTC
>few|TRBJ2-5|-|TRBV6-5
CASSRPGSPETQYF
TGTGCCAGCAGTAGACCGGGATCACCAGAGACCCAGTACTTC
>-|TRBJ2-7|-|TRBV30
CAWSVKQDYEQYF
TGTGCCTGGAGTGTAAAACAGGACTACGAGCAGTACTTC
>-|TRBJ1-2|-|TRBV2
CAEGGRGLTGYTF
TGTGCAGAGGGGGGGCGCGGGTTAACTGGCTACACCTTC
>-|TRBJ2-7|-|TRBV30
CACTEGLWAEQYF
TGTGCCTGCACAGAGGGATTGTGGGCCGAGCAGTACTTC
>-|TRBJ2-3|-|TRBV5-1
CASRAAGTDTQYF
TGCGCCAGCAGGGCCGCGGGGACAGATACGCAGTATTTT
>few|TRBJ2-2|TRBD1|TRBV29-1
CSVVDRVSPGELFF
TGCAGCGTGGTGGACAGGGTGTCTCCCGGGGAGCTGTTTTTT
>-|TRBJ1-2|TRBD1|TRBV29-1
CSVLDRDYGYTF
TGCAGCGTTCTCGACAGGGACTATGGCTACACCTTC
>-|TRBJ2-7|-|TRBV30
CAWSSDYSYEQYF
TGTGCCTGGAGCTCGGACTATTCCTACGAGCAGTACTTC
>few|TRBJ2-2|-|TRBV7-3
CASSFREWATGELFF
TGTGCCAGCAGCTTCCGGGAGTGGGCCACCGGGGAGCTGTTTTTT
>few|TRBJ2-2|TRBD1|TRBV4-1
CASRGYRGPNTGELFF
TGCGCCAGCAGAGGTTACAGGGGACCGAACACCGGGGAGCTGTTTTTT
>-|TRBJ2-1|-|TRBV14
CASSPQGRGYNEQFF
TGTGCCAGCAGCCCACAGGGAAGAGGGTACAATGAGCAGTTCTTC
>few|TRBJ1-1|TRBD1|TRBV5-4
CASSFLSTGWNTEAFF
TGTGCCAGCAGCTTTTTGTCGACAGGGTGGAACACTGAAGCTTTCTTT
>few|TRBJ2-3|-|TRBV27
CASSPSTDTQYF
TGTGCCAGCAGTCCGAGCACAGATACGCAGTATTTT
>-|TRBJ2-1|TRBD2|TRBV6-5
CASSFRTSGNNEQFF
TGTGCCAGCAGTTTCCGGACTAGCGGAAACAATGAGCAGTTCTTC
>-|TRBJ2-1|-|TRBV10-3
CAIGPDREEQFF
TGTGCCATCGGCCCGGACAGAGAAGAGCAGTTCTTC
>few|TRBJ2-7|TRBD2|TRBV27
CASSRGGQVYEQYF
TGTGCCAGCAGCCGGGGGGGGCAGGTCTACGAGCAGTACTTC
>few|TRBJ1-2|-|TRBV11-1
CASSFSFQVDYTF
TGTGCCAGCAGCTTCTCCTTTCAGGTCGACTACACCTTC
>-|TRBJ2-1|-|TRBV30
CAWSVPQLGAYNNEQFF
TGTGCCTGGAGTGTACCGCAACTGGGGGCCTATAACAATGAGCAGTTCTTC
>few|TRBJ1-2|TRBD1|TRBV6-5
CASSYSGTGDYGYTF
TGTGCCAGCAGTTACTCAGGGACAGGGGATTATGGCTACACCTTC
>few|TRBJ2-1|TRBD1|TRBV30
CAWSLGQPIDEQFF
TGTGCCTGGAGCCTGGGACAGCCTATCGATGAGCAGTTCTTC
>few|TRBJ2-1|-|TRBV28
CASTQSGSEQFF
TGTGCCAGCACACAAAGCGGGTCAGAGCAGTTCTTC
>few|TRBJ2-3|-|TRBV30
CAWSLRQGTDTQYF
TGTGCCTGGAGCCTACGGCAGGGCACAGATACGCAGTATTTT
>once|TRBJ1-5|-|TRBV27
CASSLVHSSNQPQHF
TGTGCCAGCAGTTTGGTTCATAGTAGCAATCAGCCCCAGCATTTT
>-|TRBJ2-3|-|TRBV9
CASSLAGIVGDTQYF
TGTGCCAGCTCCCTCGCCGGGATCGTCGGAGATACGCAGTATTTT
>few|TRBJ2-5|TRBD2|TRBV18
CASCSGVQETQYF
TGTGCCAGCTGTAGCGGGGTCCAAGAGACCCAGTACTTC
>-|TRBJ2-5|-|TRBV5-1
CASSLGGAQETQYF
TGCGCCAGCAGCTTGGGGGGCGCACAAGAGACCCAGTACTTC
>-|TRBJ1-2|-|TRBV30
CAWSSRGGDGYTF
TGTGCCTGGAGTTCGAGGGGGGGAGACGGCTACACCTTC
>-|TRBJ2-4|TRBD2|TRBV15
CATSRDAGEVIQYF
TGTGCCACCAGCAGAGACGCGGGAGAAGTCATTCAGTACTTC